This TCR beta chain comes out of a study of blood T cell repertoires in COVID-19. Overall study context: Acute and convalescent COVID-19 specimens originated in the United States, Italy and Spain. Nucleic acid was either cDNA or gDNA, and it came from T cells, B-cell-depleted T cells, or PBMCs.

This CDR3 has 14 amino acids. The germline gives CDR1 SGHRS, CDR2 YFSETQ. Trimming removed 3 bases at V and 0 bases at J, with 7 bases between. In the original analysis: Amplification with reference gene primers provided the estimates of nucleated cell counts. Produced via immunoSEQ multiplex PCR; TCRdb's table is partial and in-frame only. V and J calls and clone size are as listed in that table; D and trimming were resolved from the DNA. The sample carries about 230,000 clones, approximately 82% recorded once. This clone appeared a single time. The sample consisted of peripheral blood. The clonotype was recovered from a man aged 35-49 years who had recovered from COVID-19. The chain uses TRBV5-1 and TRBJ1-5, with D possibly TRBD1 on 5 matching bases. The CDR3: CASSSDSSNQPQHF. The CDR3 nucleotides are TGCGCCAGCAGCTCCGACAGTAGCAATCAGCCCCAGCATTTT.